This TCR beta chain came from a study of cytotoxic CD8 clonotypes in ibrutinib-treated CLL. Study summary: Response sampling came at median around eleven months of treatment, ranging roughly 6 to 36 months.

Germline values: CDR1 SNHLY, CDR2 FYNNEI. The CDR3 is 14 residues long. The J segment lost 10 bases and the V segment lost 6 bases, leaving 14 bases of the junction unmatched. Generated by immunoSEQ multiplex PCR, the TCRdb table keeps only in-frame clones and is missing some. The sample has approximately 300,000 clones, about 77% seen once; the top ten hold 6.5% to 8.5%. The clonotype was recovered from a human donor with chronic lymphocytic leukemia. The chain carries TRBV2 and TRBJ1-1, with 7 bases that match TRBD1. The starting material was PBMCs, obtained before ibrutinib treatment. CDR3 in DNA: TGTGCCAGCAGGCAAGACAGGGAGGGCGATGGAGCTTTCTTT. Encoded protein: CASRQDREGDGAFF.